A single T cell receptor beta chain is shown here with its context. Antigen unknown. This specimen belongs to a study of neoadjuvant anti-PD-1 for oral cavity cancer. Study overall: Before surgery, most patients got three to four biweekly 3 mg/kg nivolumab doses. Findings and limits, study-wide: TCR analyses covered only three patients per response group.

Survey sequencing of tumors mostly used around 4.8 ug DNA, two replicates. Sequenced by immunoSEQ multiplex PCR; TCRdb stores in-frame clones only, minus some. The table lists approximately 7,600 clones, about 53% of them singletons, with approximately 10% in the top ten. Cohort: HPV-negative, locally advanced oral cavity squamous cell carcinoma patients. Germline lookup yields CDR1 LGHNA and CDR2 YNFKEQ. The CDR3 loop spans 16 amino acids. V was pared by 4 bases and J by 2 bases, with 16 bases between. The receptor comes from a person between 40 and 80 years old with oral cavity squamous cell carcinoma. The chain uses TRBV4-2 and TRBJ2-3, with D possibly being TRBD2 (6 bases). Specimen: tumor tissue, collected before nivolumab (anti-PD-1) treatment. The CDR3 coding sequence is TGTGCCAGCAGCCCCCGGGTAGCGGAACCCACAGATACGCAGTATTTT. This encodes CASSPRVAEPTDTQYF.